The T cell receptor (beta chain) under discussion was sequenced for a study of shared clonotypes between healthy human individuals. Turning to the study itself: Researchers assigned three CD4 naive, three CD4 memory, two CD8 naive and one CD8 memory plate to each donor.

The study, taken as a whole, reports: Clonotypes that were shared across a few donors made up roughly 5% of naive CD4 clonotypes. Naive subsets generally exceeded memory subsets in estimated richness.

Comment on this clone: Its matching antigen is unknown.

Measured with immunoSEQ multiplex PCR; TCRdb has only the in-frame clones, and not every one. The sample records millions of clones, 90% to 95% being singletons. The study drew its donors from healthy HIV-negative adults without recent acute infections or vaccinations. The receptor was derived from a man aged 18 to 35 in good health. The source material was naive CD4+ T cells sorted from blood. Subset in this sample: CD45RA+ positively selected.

CDR3 coding DNA: TGTGCCAGTAGTATAAGAAGGGGGCGAAATCAGCCCCAGCATTTT. Protein sequence: CASSIRRGRNQPQHF. This chain links TRBV19 with TRBJ1-5; TRBD1 aligns across 7 bases. The CDR3 has 15 residues. With V trimmed by 2 bases and J by 4 bases, 5 bases remained unmatched. Germline-derived CDR1 and CDR2 are LNHDA and SQIVND (reference sequence).